This T cell receptor beta chain stems from a study of blood T cell repertoires in COVID-19 (dated by TCRdb to 2020 to 2021). Study-wide context: Samples from collaborators originated in the United States, Italy and Spain and spanned both the acute and convalescent phases of COVID-19. The prospective study material was composed of cDNA or gDNA derived from T cells, B-cell-depleted T cells, or PBMCs. Subjects who had been exposed to COVID-19, were actively infected with it, or had recovered from it provided the deeply sampled blood TCRbeta repertoires that made up the dataset. A freely available public database, intended as a resource for researchers studying the immune response to SARS-CoV-2, is where the repertoires were released. Samples came from the ongoing ImmuneRACE study (first 160 participants) plus 1,254 subjects from 6 global collaborators. A de-identified subject ID, COVID-19 status, age in years and sex were almost always included in the sample metadata. Where available, HLA class I and class II types were taken from metadata supplied by the sample provider and were not determined by assay-based typing.

From cysteine to phenylalanine, the CDR3 is 16 amino acids long. The sequence is cut down to CDR3 DNA, 48 bases in frame from base 1. The V end loses 2 bases and the J end loses 2 bases, and a stretch of 15 bases separates them. For CDR1 and CDR2, the germline V gene lists MNHEY and SVGAGI. Collaborating institutions collected whole blood in K2EDTA tubes following their own protocols. Collaborator samples were shipped for TCRbeta analysis as frozen whole blood, isolated PBMCs, or DNA extracted from either sample type. Results the study describes overall, beyond this receptor: The amount of clinical and demographic metadata varied by source and participant and was provided uncurated.

The count of this clone is one. No cognate antigen has been identified for it. It has no much larger one-base neighbor in the sample; base qualities were not kept. TCRbeta CDR3 regions were amplified from genomic DNA by means of the immunoSEQ Assay, a bias-controlled multiplex PCR. As for how the authors treated the data: Nucleated cell counts per sample were estimated from amplification of reference gene primers within the assay. To quantify the absolute abundance of each unique TCRbeta CDR3 rearrangement, sequence reads were collapsed and filtered. For each sample, productive Simpson clonality was calculated as the square root of Simpson's diversity index across productive rearrangements. The table was pulled from immuneACCESS by TCRdb, which kept in-frame rearrangements only. Such tables lose some clones; where checked, under half of the loss comes from unresolved V genes, and the rest has no known cause. V and J calls and clone size are those listed in that table; D and trimming were worked out from the DNA. The sample includes 55,000 to 65,000 clones, with about 89% observed a single time. Together, the top ten hold roughly an eighth of the sample.

The sample comprised peripheral blood. This chain is built from TRBV6-5 and TRBJ1-1; no D gene can be assigned with confidence. The clonotype originates from a woman aged 60-70 years with active COVID-19. The CDR3 reads CASSYDSGKVNTEAFF. The DNA reads TGTGCCAGCAGTTACGATTCGGGGAAAGTAAACACTGAAGCTTTCTTT.